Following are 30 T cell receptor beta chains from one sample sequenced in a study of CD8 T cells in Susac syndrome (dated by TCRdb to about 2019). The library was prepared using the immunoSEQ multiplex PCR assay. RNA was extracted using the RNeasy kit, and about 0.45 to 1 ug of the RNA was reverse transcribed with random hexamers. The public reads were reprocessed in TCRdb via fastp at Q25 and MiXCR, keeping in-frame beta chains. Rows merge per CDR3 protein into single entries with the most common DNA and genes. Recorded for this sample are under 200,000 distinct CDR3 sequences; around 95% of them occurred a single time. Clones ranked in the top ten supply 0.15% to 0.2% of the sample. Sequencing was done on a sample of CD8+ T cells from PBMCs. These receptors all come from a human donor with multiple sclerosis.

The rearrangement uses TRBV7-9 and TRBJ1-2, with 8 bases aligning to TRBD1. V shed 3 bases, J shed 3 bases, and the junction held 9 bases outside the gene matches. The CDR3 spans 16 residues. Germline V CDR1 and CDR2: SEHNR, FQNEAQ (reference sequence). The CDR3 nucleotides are TGTGCCAGCAGCTTGTCCAGGTCAGGGGGCGACTATGGCTACACCTTC. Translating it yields CASSLSRSGGDYGYTF.

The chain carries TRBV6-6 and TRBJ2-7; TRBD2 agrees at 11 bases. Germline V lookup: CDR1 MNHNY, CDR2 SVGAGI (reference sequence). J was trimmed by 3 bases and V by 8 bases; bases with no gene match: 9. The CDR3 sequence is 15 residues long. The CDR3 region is CASSKRGLADYEQYF. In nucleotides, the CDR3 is TGTGCCAGCTCCAAGCGGGGACTAGCGGACTACGAGCAGTACTTC.

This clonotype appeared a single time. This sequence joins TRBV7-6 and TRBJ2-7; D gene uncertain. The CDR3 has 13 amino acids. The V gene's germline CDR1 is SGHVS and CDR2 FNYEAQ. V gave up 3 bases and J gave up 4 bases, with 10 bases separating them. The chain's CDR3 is CASSFRLGYEQYF. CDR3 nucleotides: TGTGCCAGCAGCTTTCGTCTGGGTTACGAGCAGTACTTC.

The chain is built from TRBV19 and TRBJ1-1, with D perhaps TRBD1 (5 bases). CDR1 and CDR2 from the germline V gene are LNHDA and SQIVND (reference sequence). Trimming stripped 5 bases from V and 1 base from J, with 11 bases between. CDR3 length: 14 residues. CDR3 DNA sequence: TGTGCCAGTAGTGTCTCGGACACGAACACTGAAGCTTTCTTT. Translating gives CASSVSDTNTEAFF.

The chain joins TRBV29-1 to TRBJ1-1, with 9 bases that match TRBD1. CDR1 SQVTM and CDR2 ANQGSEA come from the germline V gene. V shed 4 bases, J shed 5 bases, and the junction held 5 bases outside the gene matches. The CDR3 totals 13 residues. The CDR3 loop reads CSVVATGGTEAFF. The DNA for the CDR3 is TGCAGCGTTGTCGCGACAGGGGGTACTGAAGCTTTCTTT.

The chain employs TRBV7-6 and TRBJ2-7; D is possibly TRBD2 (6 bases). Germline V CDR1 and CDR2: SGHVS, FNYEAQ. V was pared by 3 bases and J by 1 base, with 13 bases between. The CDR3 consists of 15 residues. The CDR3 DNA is TGTGCCAGCAGCTTCCGCGGGGACGGATCCTACGAGCAGTACTTC. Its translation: CASSFRGDGSYEQYF.

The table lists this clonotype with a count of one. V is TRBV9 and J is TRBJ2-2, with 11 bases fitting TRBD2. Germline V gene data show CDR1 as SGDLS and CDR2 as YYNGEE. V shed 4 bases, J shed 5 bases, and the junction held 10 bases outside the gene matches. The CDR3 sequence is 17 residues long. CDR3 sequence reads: CASSLSTSGSGTGELFF. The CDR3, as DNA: TGTGCCAGCAGCCTAAGTACTAGCGGGAGTGGGACCGGGGAGCTGTTTTTT.

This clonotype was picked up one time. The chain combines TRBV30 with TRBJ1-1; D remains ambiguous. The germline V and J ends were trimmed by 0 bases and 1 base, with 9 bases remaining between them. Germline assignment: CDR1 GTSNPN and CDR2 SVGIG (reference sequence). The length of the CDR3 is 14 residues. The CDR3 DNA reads TGTGCCTGGAGTGTATACTCCCAGAACACTGAAGCTTTCTTT. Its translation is CAWSVYSQNTEAFF.

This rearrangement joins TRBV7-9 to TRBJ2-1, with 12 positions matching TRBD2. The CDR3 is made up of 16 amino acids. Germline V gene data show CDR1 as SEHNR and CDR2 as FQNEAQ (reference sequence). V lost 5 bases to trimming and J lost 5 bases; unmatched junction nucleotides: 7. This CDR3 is CASSPPTSGSDNEQFF. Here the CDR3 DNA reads TGTGCCAGCAGCCCCCCGACTAGCGGGAGCGACAATGAGCAGTTCTTC.

CDR3 in amino acids: CASHYLGGRSKNEQFF. In nucleotides, the CDR3 is TGTGCCAGCCACTACCTGGGGGGCCGGTCTAAGAATGAGCAGTTCTTC. The gene calls are TRBV6-1 and TRBJ2-1; tentatively, D is TRBD1 or TRBD2 (6 bases each). Germline-derived CDR1 and CDR2 are MNHNS and SASEGT. The CDR3 extends over 16 amino acids. Trimming pared 8 bases from V and 7 bases from J, leaving 24 bases between.

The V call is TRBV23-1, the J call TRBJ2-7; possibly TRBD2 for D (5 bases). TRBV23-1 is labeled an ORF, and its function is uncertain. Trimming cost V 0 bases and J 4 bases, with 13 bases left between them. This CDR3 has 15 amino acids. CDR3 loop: CASSQSQLDWYEQYF. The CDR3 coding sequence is TGCGCCAGCAGTCAATCCCAATTGGACTGGTACGAGCAGTACTTC.

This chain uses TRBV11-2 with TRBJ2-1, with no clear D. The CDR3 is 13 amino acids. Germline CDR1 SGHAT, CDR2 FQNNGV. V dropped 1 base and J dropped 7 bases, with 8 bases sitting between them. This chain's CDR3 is CASSLGSKNEQFF. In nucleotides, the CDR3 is TGTGCCAGCAGCTTAGGGTCAAAGAATGAGCAGTTCTTC.

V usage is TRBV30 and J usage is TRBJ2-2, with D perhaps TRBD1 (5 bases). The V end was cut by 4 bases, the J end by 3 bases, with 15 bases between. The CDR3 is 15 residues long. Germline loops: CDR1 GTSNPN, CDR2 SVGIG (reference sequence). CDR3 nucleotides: TGTGCCTGGACCCCGCCCGACAGTTACACCGGGGAGCTGTTTTTT. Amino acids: CAWTPPDSYTGELFF.

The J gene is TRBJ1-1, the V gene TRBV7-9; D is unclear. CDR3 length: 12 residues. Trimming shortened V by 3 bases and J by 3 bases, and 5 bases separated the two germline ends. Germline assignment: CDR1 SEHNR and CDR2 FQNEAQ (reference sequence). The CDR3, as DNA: TGTGCCAGCAGCTTGACGGACACTGAAGCTTTCTTT. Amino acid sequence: CASSLTDTEAFF.

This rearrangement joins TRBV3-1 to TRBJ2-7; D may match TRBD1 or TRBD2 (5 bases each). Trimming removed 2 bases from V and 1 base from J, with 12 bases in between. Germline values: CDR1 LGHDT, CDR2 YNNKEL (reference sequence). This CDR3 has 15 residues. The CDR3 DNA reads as TGTGCCAGCAGCCAACAACTGGGGGTATCCTACGAGCAGTACTTC. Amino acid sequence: CASSQQLGVSYEQYF.

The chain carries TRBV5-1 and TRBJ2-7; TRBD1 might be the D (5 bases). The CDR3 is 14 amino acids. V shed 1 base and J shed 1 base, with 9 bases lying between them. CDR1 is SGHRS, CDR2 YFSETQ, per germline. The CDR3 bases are TGCGCCAGCAGCTTGACAGGATATTCCTACGAGCAGTACTTC. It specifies CASSLTGYSYEQYF.

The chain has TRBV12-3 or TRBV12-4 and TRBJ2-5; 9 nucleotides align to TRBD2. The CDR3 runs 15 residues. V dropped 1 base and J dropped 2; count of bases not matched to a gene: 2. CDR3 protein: CASSLGAGGQETQYF. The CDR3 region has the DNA TGTGCCAGCAGTTTAGGCGCGGGAGGGCAAGAGACCCAGTACTTC.

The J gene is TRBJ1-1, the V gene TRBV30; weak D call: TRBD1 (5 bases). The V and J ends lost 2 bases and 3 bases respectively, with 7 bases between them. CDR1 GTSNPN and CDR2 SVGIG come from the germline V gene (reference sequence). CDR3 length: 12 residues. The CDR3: CAWSMGDTEAFF. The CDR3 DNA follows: TGTGCCTGGAGTATGGGGGACACTGAAGCTTTCTTT.

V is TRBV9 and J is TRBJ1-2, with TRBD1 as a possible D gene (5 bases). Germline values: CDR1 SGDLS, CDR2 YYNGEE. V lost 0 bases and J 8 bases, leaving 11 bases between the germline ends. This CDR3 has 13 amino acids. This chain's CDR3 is CASSVADSGGYTF. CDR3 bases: TGTGCCAGCAGCGTAGCCGACAGCGGAGGCTACACCTTC.

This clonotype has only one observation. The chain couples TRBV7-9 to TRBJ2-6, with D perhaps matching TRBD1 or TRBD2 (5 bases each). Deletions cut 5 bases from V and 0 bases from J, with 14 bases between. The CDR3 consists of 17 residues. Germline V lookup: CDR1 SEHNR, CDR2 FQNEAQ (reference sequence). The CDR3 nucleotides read TGTGCCAGCAGCCCCGGGACGGCAAGCTCTGGGGCCAACGTCCTGACTTTC. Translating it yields CASSPGTASSGANVLTF.

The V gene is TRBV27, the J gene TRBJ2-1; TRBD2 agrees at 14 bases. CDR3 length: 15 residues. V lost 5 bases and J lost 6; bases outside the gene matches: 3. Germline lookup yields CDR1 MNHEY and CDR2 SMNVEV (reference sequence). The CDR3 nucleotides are TGTGCCAGCAGTCCCGGGACTAGCGGGAGCAATGAGCAGTTCTTC. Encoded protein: CASSPGTSGSNEQFF.

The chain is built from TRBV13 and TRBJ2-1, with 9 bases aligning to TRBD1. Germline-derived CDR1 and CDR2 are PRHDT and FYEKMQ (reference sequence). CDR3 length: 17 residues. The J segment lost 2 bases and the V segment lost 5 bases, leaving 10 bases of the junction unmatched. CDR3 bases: TGTGCCAGCAGCCCCACCTCGGACAGGGGCCCCTACAATGAGCAGTTCTTC. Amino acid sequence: CASSPTSDRGPYNEQFF.

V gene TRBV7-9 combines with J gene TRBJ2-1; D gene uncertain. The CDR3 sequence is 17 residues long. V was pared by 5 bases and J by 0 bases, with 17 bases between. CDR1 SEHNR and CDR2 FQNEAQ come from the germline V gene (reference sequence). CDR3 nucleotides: TGTGCCAGCAGCGCCCGACCTCCTGCGAGCTCCTACAATGAGCAGTTCTTC. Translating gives CASSARPPASSYNEQFF.

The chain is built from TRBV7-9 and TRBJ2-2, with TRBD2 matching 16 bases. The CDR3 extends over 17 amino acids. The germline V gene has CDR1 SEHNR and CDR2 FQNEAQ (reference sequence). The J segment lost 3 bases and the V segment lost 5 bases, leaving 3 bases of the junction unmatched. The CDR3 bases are TGTGCCAGCAGCCCGGGACTAGCGGGGGGGCACACCGGGGAGCTGTTTTTT. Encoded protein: CASSPGLAGGHTGELFF. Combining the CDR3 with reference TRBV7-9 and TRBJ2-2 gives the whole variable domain DTGVSQNPRHKITKRGQNVTFRCDPISEHNRLYWYRQTLGQGPEFLTYFQNEAQLEKSRLLSDRFSAERPKGSFSTLEIQRTEQGDSAMYLCASSPGLAGGHTGELFFGEGSRLTVL.

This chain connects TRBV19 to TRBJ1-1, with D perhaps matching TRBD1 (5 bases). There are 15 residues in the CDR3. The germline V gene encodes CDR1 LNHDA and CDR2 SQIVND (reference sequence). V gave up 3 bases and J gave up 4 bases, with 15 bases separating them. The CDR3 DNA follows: TGTGCCAGTAGTATGGGCAGGGCCCTCTTCACTGAAGCTTTCTTT. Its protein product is CASSMGRALFTEAFF.

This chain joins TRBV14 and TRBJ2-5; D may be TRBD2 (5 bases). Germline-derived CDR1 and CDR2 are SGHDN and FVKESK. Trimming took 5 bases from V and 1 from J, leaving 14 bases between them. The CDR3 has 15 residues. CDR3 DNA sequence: TGTGCCAGCAGCGTTGGCGGGCAGAGCCAAGAGACCCAGTACTTC. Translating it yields CASSVGGQSQETQYF. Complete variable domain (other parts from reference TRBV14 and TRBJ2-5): EAGVTQFPSHSVIEKGQTVTLRCDPISGHDNLYWYRRVMGKEIKFLLHFVKESKQDESGMPNNRFLAERTGGTYSTLKVQPAELEDSGVYFCASSVGGQSQETQYFGPGTRLLVL.

CDR3 in amino acids: CASSATGFSYGYTF. The CDR3 DNA is TGTGCCAGCAGTGCGACAGGGTTCAGCTATGGCTACACCTTC. This chain uses TRBV25-1 with TRBJ1-2; 7 bases map to TRBD1. V shed 4 bases, J shed 4 bases, and the junction held 6 bases outside the gene matches. Germline CDR1 is MGHDK and CDR2 is SYGVNS. This CDR3 comprises 14 residues.

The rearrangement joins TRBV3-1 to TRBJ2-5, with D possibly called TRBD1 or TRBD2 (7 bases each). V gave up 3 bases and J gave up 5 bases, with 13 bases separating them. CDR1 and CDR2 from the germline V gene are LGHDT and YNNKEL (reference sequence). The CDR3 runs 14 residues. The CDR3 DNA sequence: TGTGCCAGCAGCCACACAGGGGAGGGGGAGACCCAGTACTTC. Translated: CASSHTGEGETQYF.

The CDR3 sequence: CASSQDLSGGRVVEQFF. CDR3 sequence (DNA): TGTGCCAGCAGCCAGGATCTTAGCGGGGGAAGAGTTGTGGAGCAGTTCTTC. The chain has TRBV3-1 and TRBJ2-1; 9 bases match TRBD2. The CDR3 is 17 residues long. In germline, CDR1 is LGHDT, CDR2 YNNKEL (reference sequence). Losses at the gene ends were 3 bases for V and 10 bases for J; bases not matched to a gene: 16.

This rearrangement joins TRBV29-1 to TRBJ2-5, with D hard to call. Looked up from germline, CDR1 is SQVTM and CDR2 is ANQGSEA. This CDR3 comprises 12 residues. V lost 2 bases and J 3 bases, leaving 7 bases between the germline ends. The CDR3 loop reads CSVEFTEETQYF. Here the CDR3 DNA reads TGCAGCGTTGAATTTACGGAAGAGACCCAGTACTTC.